The subject of this entry is one T cell receptor beta chain. The entry originates in a study of blood T cell repertoires in COVID-19. The overall study: Sample material is recorded as cDNA or gDNA derived from T cells, B-cell-depleted T cells, or PBMCs.

In assigning cohorts, the study relied on participant-reported clinical history. Germline loops: CDR1 MNHEY, CDR2 SMNVEV (reference sequence). CDR3 length: 15 amino acids. The junction had 4 bases not matched to a gene; V was cut back by 5 bases and J by 0 bases. Profiled with immunoSEQ multiplex PCR; TCRdb holds only in-frame clones, not every one. Among approximately 290,000 clones, 90% were seen once, and the ten largest hold roughly 1.1%. This clonotype originated in a woman in her twenties or thirties who had recovered from COVID-19. What was sequenced was PBMCs or T cells enriched from blood (not recorded which). The V and J genes are TRBV27 and TRBJ2-1; 7 bases are a match to TRBD2. CDR3 coding DNA: TGTGCCAGCAGTATAGCGGGCCTCTCCTACAATGAGCAGTTCTTC. This sequence encodes CASSIAGLSYNEQFF.